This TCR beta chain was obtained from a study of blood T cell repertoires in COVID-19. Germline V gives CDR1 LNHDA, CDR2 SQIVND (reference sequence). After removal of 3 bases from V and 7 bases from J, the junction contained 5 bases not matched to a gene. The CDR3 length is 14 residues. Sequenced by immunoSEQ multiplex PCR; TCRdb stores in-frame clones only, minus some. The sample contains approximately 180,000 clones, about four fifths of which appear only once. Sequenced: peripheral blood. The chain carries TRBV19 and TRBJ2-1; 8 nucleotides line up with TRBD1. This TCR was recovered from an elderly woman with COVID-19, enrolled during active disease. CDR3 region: CASSMDRVRNEQFF. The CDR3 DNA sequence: TGTGCCAGTAGTATGGACAGGGTCCGGAATGAGCAGTTCTTC.